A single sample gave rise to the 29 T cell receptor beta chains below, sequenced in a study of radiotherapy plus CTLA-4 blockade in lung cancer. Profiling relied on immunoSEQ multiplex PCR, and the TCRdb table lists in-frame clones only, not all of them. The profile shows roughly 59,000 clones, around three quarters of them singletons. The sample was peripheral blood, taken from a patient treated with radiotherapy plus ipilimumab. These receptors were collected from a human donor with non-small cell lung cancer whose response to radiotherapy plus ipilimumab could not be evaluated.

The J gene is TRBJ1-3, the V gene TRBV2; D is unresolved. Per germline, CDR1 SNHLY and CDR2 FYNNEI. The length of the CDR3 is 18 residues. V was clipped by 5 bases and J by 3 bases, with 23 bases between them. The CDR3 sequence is CASSPPPRVLAGGNTIYF. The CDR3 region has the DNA TGTGCCAGCAGTCCCCCCCCTCGTGTCCTCGCCGGTGGAAACACCATATATTTT. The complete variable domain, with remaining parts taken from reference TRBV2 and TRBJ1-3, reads EPEVTQTPSHQVTQMGQEVILRCVPISNHLYFYWYRQILGQKVEFLVSFYNNEISEKSEIFDDQFSVERPDGSNFTLKIRSTKLEDSAMYFCASSPPPRVLAGGNTIYFGEGSWLTVV.

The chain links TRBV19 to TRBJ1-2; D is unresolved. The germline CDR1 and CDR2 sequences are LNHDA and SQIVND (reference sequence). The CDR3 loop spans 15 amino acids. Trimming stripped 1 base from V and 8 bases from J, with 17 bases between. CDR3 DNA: TGTGCCAGTAGTATAGTTCGGGCGGAGGTGGTCGGCTACACCTTC. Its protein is CASSIVRAEVVGYTF.

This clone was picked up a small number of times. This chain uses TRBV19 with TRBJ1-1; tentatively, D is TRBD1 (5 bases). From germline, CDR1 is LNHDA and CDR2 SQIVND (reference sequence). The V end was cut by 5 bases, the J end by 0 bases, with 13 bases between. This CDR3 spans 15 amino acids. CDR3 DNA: TGTGCCAGTAGTCTCCTCTTCAGGGTGAACACTGAAGCTTTCTTT. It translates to CASSLLFRVNTEAFF.

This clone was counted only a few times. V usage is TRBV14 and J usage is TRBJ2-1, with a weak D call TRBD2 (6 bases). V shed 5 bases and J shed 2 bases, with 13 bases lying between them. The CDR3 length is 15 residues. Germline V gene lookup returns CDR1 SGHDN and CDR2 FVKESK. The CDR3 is CASSKEIAAYNEQFF. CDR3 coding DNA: TGTGCCAGCAGCAAGGAAATAGCGGCCTACAATGAGCAGTTCTTC.

In DNA form, the CDR3 reads TGTGCCAGCAGCCGCCGGGCAGCGGATGAGCAGTACTTC. This translates into CASSRRAADEQYF. This sequence joins TRBV14 and TRBJ2-7, with TRBD2 as a possible D gene (5 bases). The CDR3 sequence is 13 residues long. V lost 4 bases to trimming and J lost 7 bases, with 14 bases between them. CDR1 is SGHDN and CDR2 is FVKESK in the germline V gene.

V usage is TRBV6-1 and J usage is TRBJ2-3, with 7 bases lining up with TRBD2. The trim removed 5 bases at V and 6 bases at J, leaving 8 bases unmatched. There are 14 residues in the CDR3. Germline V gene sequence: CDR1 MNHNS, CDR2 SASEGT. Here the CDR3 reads CASSLGGPSDTQYF. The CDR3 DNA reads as TGTGCCAGCAGTCTGGGAGGGCCCAGCGATACGCAGTATTTT.

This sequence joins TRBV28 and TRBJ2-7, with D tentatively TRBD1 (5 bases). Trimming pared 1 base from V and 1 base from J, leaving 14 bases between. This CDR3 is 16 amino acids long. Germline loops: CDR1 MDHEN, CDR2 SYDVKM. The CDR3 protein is CASSLLWADSSYEQYF. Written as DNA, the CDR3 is TGTGCCAGCAGTTTATTGTGGGCCGACAGTTCCTACGAGCAGTACTTC.

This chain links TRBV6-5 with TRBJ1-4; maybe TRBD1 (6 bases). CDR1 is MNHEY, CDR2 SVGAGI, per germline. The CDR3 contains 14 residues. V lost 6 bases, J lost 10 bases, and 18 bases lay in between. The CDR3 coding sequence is TGTGCCAGCAGAACCGGGACATGGGATGGAAAACTGTTTTTT. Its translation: CASRTGTWDGKLFF.

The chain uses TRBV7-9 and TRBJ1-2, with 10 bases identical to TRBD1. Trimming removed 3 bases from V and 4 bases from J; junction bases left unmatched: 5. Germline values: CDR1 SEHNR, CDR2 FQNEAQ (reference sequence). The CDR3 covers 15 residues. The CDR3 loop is CASSLNRDRGYGYTF. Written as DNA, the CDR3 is TGTGCCAGCAGCTTGAATAGGGACAGGGGCTATGGCTACACCTTC.

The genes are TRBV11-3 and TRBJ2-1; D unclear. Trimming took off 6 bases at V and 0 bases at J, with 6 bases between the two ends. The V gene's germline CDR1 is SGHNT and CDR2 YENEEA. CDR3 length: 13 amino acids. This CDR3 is CASRRSSYNEQFF. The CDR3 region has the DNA TGTGCCAGCAGGAGGAGCTCCTACAATGAGCAGTTCTTC.

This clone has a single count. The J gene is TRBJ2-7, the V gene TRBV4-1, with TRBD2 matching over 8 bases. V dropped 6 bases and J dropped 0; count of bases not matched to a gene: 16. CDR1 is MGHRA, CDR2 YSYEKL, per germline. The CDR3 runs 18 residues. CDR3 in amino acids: CASRERSGSGVISYEQYF. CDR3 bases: TGCGCCAGCAGGGAAAGATCGGGTAGCGGGGTGATCTCCTACGAGCAGTACTTC.

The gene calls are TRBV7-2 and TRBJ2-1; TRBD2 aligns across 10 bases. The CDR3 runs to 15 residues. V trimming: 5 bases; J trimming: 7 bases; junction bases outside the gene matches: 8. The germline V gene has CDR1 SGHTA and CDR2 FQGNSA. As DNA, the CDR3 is TGTGCCAGCAGCCAATCTAGCGGGAGTATGAATGAGCAGTTCTTC. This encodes CASSQSSGSMNEQFF.

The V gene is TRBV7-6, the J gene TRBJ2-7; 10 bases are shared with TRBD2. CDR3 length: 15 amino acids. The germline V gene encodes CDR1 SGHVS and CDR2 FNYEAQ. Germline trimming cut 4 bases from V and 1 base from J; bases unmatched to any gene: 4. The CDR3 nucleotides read TGTGCCAGCAGCTCCCTAGCGGGGGAGTCCTACGAGCAGTACTTC. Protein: CASSSLAGESYEQYF.

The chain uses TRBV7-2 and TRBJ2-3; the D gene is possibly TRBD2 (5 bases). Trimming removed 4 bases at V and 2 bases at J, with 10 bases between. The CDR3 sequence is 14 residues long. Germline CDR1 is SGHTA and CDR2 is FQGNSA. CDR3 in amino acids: CASSSTRDTDTQYF. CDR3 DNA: TGTGCCAGCAGCTCGACTCGGGACACAGATACGCAGTATTTT.

CDR3 loop: CASNFGGYTGNTIYF. CDR3 bases: TGTGCCAGCAATTTTGGAGGTTATACTGGAAACACCATATATTTT. The chain is built from TRBV6-1 and TRBJ1-3; D gene unclear. CDR3 length equals 15 residues. Trimming removed 7 bases at V and 2 bases at J, with 15 bases between. Germline loops: CDR1 MNHNS, CDR2 SASEGT.

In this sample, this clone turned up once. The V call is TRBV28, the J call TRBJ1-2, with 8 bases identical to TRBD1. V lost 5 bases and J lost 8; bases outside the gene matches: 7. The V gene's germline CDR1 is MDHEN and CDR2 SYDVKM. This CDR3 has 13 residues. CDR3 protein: CASSRTGSQGYTF. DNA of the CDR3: TGTGCCAGCAGTCGGACAGGGTCACAGGGCTACACCTTC.

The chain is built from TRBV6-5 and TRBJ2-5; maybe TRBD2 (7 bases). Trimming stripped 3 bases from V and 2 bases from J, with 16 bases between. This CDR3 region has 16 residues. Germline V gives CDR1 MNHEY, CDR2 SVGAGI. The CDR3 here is CASSYMVGGPQETQYF. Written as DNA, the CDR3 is TGTGCCAGCAGTTATATGGTGGGGGGGCCACAAGAGACCCAGTACTTC.

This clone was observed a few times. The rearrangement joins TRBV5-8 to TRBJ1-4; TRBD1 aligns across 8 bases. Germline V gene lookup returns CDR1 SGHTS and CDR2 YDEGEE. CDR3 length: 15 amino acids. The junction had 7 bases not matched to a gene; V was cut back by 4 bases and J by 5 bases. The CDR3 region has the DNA TGTGCCAGCAGCCCAGACAGGGGCGGGAATGAAAAACTGTTTTTT. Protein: CASSPDRGGNEKLFF. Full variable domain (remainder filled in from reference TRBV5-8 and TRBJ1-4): EAGVTQSPTHLIKTRGQQATLRCSPISGHTSVYWYQQALGLGLQFLLWYDEGEERNRGNFPPRFSGRQFPNYSSELNVNALELEDSALYLCASSPDRGGNEKLFFGSGTQLSVL.

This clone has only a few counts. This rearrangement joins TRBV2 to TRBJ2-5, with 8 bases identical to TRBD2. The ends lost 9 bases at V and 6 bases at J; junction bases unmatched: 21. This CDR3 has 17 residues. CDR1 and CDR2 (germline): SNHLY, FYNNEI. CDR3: CASINLQRLAIGKTQYF. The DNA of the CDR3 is TGTGCCAGTATCAACCTCCAGCGACTAGCGATAGGAAAGACCCAGTACTTC.

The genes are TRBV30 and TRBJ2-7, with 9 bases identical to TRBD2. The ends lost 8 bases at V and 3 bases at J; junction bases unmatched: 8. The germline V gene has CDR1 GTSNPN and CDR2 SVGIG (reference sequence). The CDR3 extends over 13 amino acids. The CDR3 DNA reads TGTGCCCGCGGGACTAGCCGTTTCTACGAGCAGTACTTC. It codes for CARGTSRFYEQYF.

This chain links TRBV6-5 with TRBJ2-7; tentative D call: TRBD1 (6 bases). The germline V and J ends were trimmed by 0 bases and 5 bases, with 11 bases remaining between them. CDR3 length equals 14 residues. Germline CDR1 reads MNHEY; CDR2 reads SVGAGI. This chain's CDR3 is CASSYSGAWDEQYF. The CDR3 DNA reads TGTGCCAGCAGTTACTCGGGGGCCTGGGACGAGCAGTACTTC.

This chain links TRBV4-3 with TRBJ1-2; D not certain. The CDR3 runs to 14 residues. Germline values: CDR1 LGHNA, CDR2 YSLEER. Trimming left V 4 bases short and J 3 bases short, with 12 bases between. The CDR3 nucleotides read TGCGCCAGCAGCCTGAGGATCCGGGACTATGGCTACACCTTC. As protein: CASSLRIRDYGYTF.

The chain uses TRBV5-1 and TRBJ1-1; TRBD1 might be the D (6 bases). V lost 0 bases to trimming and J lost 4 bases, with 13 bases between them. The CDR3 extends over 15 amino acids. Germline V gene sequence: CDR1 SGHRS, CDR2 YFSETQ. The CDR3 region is CASSLGATGSTEAFF. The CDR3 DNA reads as TGCGCCAGCAGCTTGGGGGCCACAGGGAGCACTGAAGCTTTCTTT. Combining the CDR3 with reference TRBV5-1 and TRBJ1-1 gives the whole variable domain KAGVTQTPRYLIKTRGQQVTLSCSPISGHRSVSWYQQTPGQGLQFLFEYFSETQRNKGNFPGRFSGRQFSNSRSEMNVSTLELGDSALYLCASSLGATGSTEAFFGQGTRLTVV.

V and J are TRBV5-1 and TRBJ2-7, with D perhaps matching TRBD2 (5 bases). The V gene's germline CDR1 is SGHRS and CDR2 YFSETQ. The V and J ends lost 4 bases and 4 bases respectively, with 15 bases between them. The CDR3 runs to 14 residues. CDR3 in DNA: TGCGCCAGCAGCCCGGACCCCCCGGGGTACGAGCAGTACTTC. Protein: CASSPDPPGYEQYF.

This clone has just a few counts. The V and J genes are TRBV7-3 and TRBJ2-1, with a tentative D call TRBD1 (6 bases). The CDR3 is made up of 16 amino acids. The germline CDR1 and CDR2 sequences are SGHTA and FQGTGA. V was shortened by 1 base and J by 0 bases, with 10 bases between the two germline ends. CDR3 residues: CASSLNSRGSYNEQFF. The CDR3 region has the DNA TGTGCCAGCAGCTTAAATAGCAGGGGCTCCTACAATGAGCAGTTCTTC.

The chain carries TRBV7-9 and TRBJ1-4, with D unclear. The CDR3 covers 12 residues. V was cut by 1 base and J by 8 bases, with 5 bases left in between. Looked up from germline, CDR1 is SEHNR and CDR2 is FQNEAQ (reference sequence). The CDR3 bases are TGTGCCAGCAGCTTAGACAGAGAAAAACTGTTTTTT. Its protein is CASSLDREKLFF.

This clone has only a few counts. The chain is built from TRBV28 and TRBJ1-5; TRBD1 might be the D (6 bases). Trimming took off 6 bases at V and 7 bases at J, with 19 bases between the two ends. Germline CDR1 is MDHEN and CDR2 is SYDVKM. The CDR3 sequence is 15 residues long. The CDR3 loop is CASRFSGQGNQPQHF. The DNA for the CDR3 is TGTGCCAGCAGGTTTTCTGGGCAGGGGAACCAGCCCCAGCATTTT.

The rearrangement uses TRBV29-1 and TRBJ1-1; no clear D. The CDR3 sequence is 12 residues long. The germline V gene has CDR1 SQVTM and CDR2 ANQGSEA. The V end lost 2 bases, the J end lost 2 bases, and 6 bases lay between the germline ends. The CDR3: CSVERGNTEAFF. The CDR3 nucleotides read TGCAGCGTTGAAAGAGGAAACACTGAAGCTTTCTTT.

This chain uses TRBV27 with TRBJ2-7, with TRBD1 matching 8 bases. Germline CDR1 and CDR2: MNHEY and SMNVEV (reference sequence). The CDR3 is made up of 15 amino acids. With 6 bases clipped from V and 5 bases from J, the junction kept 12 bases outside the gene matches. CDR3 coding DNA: TGTGCCAGCAGCCCCATCGGACAGGGAGGCCACGAGCAGTACTTC. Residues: CASSPIGQGGHEQYF.